The 8 T cell receptor beta chains reported below all come from one sample, sequenced in a study of blood T cell repertoires in COVID-19. Clones were read by immunoSEQ multiplex PCR, and TCRdb kept only the in-frame ones, dropping some. Of tens of thousands of clones listed, roughly 80% are singletons. Sequenced: peripheral blood. The receptors shown here come from an elderly man with active or convalescent COVID-19.

This rearrangement joins TRBV6-2 or TRBV6-3 to TRBJ2-1; D may be TRBD2 (7 bases). The CDR3 contains 17 residues. Trimming shortened V by 4 bases and J by 0 bases, and 16 bases separated the two germline ends. Germline V gives CDR1 MNHEY, CDR2 SVGEGT. CDR3 coding DNA: TGTGCCAGCAGTTCCCAAGGGGAGGGGGGCTCCTACAATGAGCAGTTCTTC. Its translation: CASSSQGEGGSYNEQFF.

The V call is TRBV7-3, the J call TRBJ2-3; the D gene is possibly TRBD1 (7 bases). The CDR3 is 14 residues long. The V end was cut by 5 bases, the J end by 4 bases, with 13 bases between. The germline V gene encodes CDR1 SGHTA and CDR2 FQGTGA. This CDR3 reads CASSGRGEADTQYF. In DNA form, the CDR3 reads TGTGCCAGCAGCGGCAGGGGGGAGGCAGATACGCAGTATTTT.

The rearrangement joins TRBV3-1 (or the pseudogene TRBV3-2) to TRBJ2-3; D is ambiguous. V shed 3 bases and J shed 0 bases, with 7 bases lying between them. This CDR3 comprises 14 residues. The V gene's germline CDR1 is LGHDT and CDR2 YNNKEL (reference sequence). CDR3 residues: CASSHGASTDTQYF. The CDR3 DNA reads as TGTGCCAGCAGCCATGGAGCTAGCACAGATACGCAGTATTTT.

The V and J genes are TRBV5-1 and TRBJ2-1; D unresolved. V was cut by 0 bases and J by 7 bases, with 11 bases left in between. Germline-derived CDR1 and CDR2 are SGHRS and YFSETQ. The CDR3 extends over 14 amino acids. CDR3 amino acids: CASSLAVSLNEQFF. CDR3 nucleotides: TGCGCCAGCAGCTTGGCCGTTAGTTTGAATGAGCAGTTCTTC.

The chain recombines TRBV5-1 with TRBJ1-1; D gene ambiguous. Germline CDR1 reads SGHRS; CDR2 reads YFSETQ. The CDR3 runs 15 residues. V lost 0 bases and J lost 5, with 14 bases in between. The CDR3 bases are TGCGCCAGCAGCTTGGTGGAGGGATGGCAGACTGAAGCTTTCTTT. Protein product: CASSLVEGWQTEAFF. Using reference TRBV5-1 and TRBJ1-1 for the parts outside the CDR3, the full variable domain is KAGVTQTPRYLIKTRGQQVTLSCSPISGHRSVSWYQQTPGQGLQFLFEYFSETQRNKGNFPGRFSGRQFSNSRSEMNVSTLELGDSALYLCASSLVEGWQTEAFFGQGTRLTVV.

V gene TRBV12-3 or TRBV12-4 combines with J gene TRBJ1-4, with D maybe TRBD1 (6 bases). V was shortened by 5 bases and J by 6 bases, with 7 bases between the two germline ends. CDR3 length equals 12 residues. The DNA of the CDR3 is TGTGCCAGCAGTACAGGGTATGAAAAACTGTTTTTT. This sequence encodes CASSTGYEKLFF.

This clone was seen only once. The chain employs TRBV10-3 and TRBJ1-5; D unclear. V was trimmed by 3 bases and J by 3 bases, leaving 6 bases between them. This CDR3 contains 13 residues. Looked up from germline, CDR1 is ENHRY and CDR2 is SYGVKD. As DNA, the CDR3 is TGTGCCATCAGTGACTCAGACAATCAGCCCCAGCATTTT. It codes for CAISDSDNQPQHF.

The chain has TRBV6-2 or TRBV6-3 and TRBJ2-1; the match to TRBD2 covers 12 bases. CDR3 length equals 17 residues. CDR1 MNHEY and CDR2 SVGEGT come from the germline V gene. V was clipped by 4 bases and J by 9 bases; unmatched bases: 13. CDR3 in amino acids: CASSFHKETSGGSEQFF. CDR3 DNA sequence: TGTGCCAGCAGTTTTCACAAGGAGACTAGCGGGGGAAGTGAGCAGTTCTTC.